This T cell receptor (beta chain) was recorded in a study of lymphopenia after photon versus proton radiotherapy. The CDR3 has 15 residues. Germline CDR1 and CDR2: SNHLY and FYNNEI. V shed 8 bases and J shed 1 base, with 12 bases lying between them. Sequenced by immunoSEQ multiplex PCR; TCRdb stores in-frame clones only, minus some. This sample has roughly 63,000 clones; 70% to 85% occur once, and the top ten carry roughly 2.1%. This clone was seen a handful of times. As yet, its antigen is unknown. Findings of the study overall: Under photons, naive T cells and diversity fell while effector/memory populations rose.

V is TRBV2 and J is TRBJ2-6; D unclear. Sequenced material: peripheral blood, taken from a patient treated with proton-based radiotherapy. The sequence derives from a man between 60 and 75 years old with pancreatic cancer. The CDR3 here is CASQVLVSGANVLTF. Written as DNA, the CDR3 is TGTGCCAGCCAAGTTCTAGTTTCTGGGGCCAACGTCCTGACTTTC.